This record concerns one T cell receptor (beta chain) sequence. This record belongs to a study of lymphopenia after photon versus proton radiotherapy. Using immunoSEQ multiplex PCR, the repertoire was profiled, and TCRdb retains in-frame clones only, with some absent. Of roughly 4,700 clones listed, approximately 88% were seen once; the top ten hold roughly a quarter. The CDR3 length is 14 residues. V lost 2 bases, J lost 4 bases, and 9 bases lay in between. Germline V CDR1 and CDR2: MNHNY, SVGAGI (reference sequence). The rearrangement links TRBV6-6 to TRBJ2-1; D not resolved. This specimen was peripheral blood, taken from a patient treated with photon-based radiotherapy. This clonotype originated in a man older than 75 with cholangiocarcinoma. CDR3 sequence (DNA): TGTGCCAGCAGTTACGCGGATTCTTACAATGAGCAGTTCTTC. Protein: CASSYADSYNEQFF.